A selection of T cell receptor beta chains follows, all from one sample in a study of Tregs in tolerant kidney transplant recipients. Repertoires were generated with immunoSEQ multiplex PCR, while TCRdb's copy carries only in-frame clones and drops some. The sample includes 100,000 to 120,000 clones, 90% of them seen just once. Here the sequenced sample was CD4+ T cells from blood, taken before the transplant. The receptors here all came from a human donor who received a combined kidney and bone marrow transplant. CDR3s include the opening cysteine and the closing phenylalanine or tryptophan. The D gene is left open where the match is weak. Rows may omit the clone size; those that give it use once, few, many or a size class.

v_call: TRBV10-3; j_call: TRBJ2-1; d_call: TRBD1; clone_size: NA; cdr3_nt: TGTGCCACCGACGTCGGGACAGGGGGATACAATGAGCAGTTCTTC; cdr3_aa: CATDVGTGGYNEQFF
v_call: TRBV18; j_call: TRBJ2-3; d_call: TRBD2; clone_size: NA; cdr3_nt: TGTGCCAGCTCACCGGGACTAGCGGGAGATACGCAGTATTTT; cdr3_aa: CASSPGLAGDTQYF
v_call: TRBV5-1; j_call: TRBJ2-2; d_call: TRBD1; clone_size: NA; cdr3_nt: TGCGCCAGCAGCCTGAGCGGCAGGGGGCGGAACGGGGAGCTGTTTTTT; cdr3_aa: CASSLSGRGRNGELFF
v_call: TRBV18; j_call: TRBJ1-1; d_call: TRBD1; clone_size: NA; cdr3_nt: TGTGCCAGCTCGGCGGGACAGGCTAACACTGAAGCTTTCTTT; cdr3_aa: CASSAGQANTEAFF
v_call: TRBV11-2; j_call: TRBJ2-3; d_call: TRBD2; clone_size: once; cdr3_nt: TGTGCCAGCAGCTTAGCCCTCGGACTAGTAGCCGATACGCAGTATTTT; cdr3_aa: CASSLALGLVADTQYF
v_call: TRBV2; j_call: TRBJ1-4; d_call: NA; clone_size: NA; cdr3_nt: TGTGCCAGCAGAGAGTATGAAAAACTGTTTTTT; cdr3_aa: CASREYEKLFF
v_call: TRBV19; j_call: TRBJ2-5; d_call: TRBD2; clone_size: once; cdr3_nt: TGTGCCAGTCGCTCTAGCGGAGAGACCCAGTACTTC; cdr3_aa: CASRSSGETQYF
v_call: TRBV7-9; j_call: TRBJ1-2; d_call: NA; clone_size: NA; cdr3_nt: TGTGCCAGCAGCCGGACAGACTATGGCTACACCTTC; cdr3_aa: CASSRTDYGYTF
v_call: TRBV11-2; j_call: TRBJ2-6; d_call: NA; clone_size: NA; cdr3_nt: TGTGCCAGCAGCTTATTGAAGGGGCCCGGGGCCAACGTCCTGACTTTC; cdr3_aa: CASSLLKGPGANVLTF
v_call: TRBV6-1; j_call: TRBJ1-1; d_call: NA; clone_size: few; cdr3_nt: TGTGCCAGCAGTCAATTTACAGGGAACACTGAAGCTTTCTTT; cdr3_aa: CASSQFTGNTEAFF
v_call: TRBV29-1; j_call: TRBJ2-1; d_call: TRBD2; clone_size: NA; cdr3_nt: TGCAGCCAAGGGACTAGTTCACGCAATGAGCAGTTCTTC; cdr3_aa: CSQGTSSRNEQFF
v_call: TRBV5-4; j_call: TRBJ1-2; d_call: TRBD1; clone_size: NA; cdr3_nt: TGTGCCAGCAGCTTGGGCGGGACAGGGGGAAACTATGGCTACACCTTC; cdr3_aa: CASSLGGTGGNYGYTF
v_call: TRBV25-1; j_call: TRBJ2-5; d_call: NA; clone_size: NA; cdr3_nt: TGTGCCAGCAGTGCTGACTACCTGGAGGGCCAGTACTTC; cdr3_aa: CASSADYLEGQYF
v_call: TRBV6-6; j_call: TRBJ1-1; d_call: TRBD1; clone_size: once; cdr3_nt: TGTGCCAGCTTTGGGAGTACAGGGGCCACTGAAGCTTTCTTT; cdr3_aa: CASFGSTGATEAFF
v_call: TRBV7-2; j_call: TRBJ1-1; d_call: NA; clone_size: NA; cdr3_nt: TGTGCCAGCAGCCCCAGGGGTGGGAACACTGAAGCTTTCTTT; cdr3_aa: CASSPRGGNTEAFF
v_call: TRBV5-1; j_call: TRBJ2-5; d_call: NA; clone_size: few; cdr3_nt: TGCGCCAGCAACCTAGGAGGGGTGGGGTTGTACCAAGAGACCCAGTACTTC; cdr3_aa: CASNLGGVGLYQETQYF
v_call: TRBV7-2; j_call: TRBJ1-5; d_call: NA; clone_size: NA; cdr3_nt: TGTGCCAGCAGCAACCCCGGGCAGCCCCAGCATTTT; cdr3_aa: CASSNPGQPQHF
v_call: TRBV6-6; j_call: TRBJ1-2; d_call: NA; clone_size: NA; cdr3_nt: TGTGCCAGCAGTTACACAGGATCCATCAGAAGCTATGGCTACACCTTC; cdr3_aa: CASSYTGSIRSYGYTF
v_call: TRBV7-8; j_call: TRBJ1-5; d_call: TRBD1; clone_size: once; cdr3_nt: TGTGCCAGCTCCCTGGAGGGGGCGCTTAATCAGCCCCAGCATTTT; cdr3_aa: CASSLEGALNQPQHF
v_call: TRBV19; j_call: TRBJ2-2; d_call: TRBD1; clone_size: NA; cdr3_nt: TGTGCCAGTAGTACTCAGGGGGCCCCCGGGGAGCTGTTTTTT; cdr3_aa: CASSTQGAPGELFF
v_call: TRBV7-8; j_call: TRBJ1-3; d_call: NA; clone_size: NA; cdr3_nt: TGTGCCAGCAGCCCTTCCGGACTGAGCTCTGGAAACACCATATATTTT; cdr3_aa: CASSPSGLSSGNTIYF
v_call: TRBV6-1; j_call: TRBJ2-5; d_call: NA; clone_size: NA; cdr3_nt: TGTGCCAGCAGTGACCCCCGGACAGTGCAAGAGACCCAGTACTTC; cdr3_aa: CASSDPRTVQETQYF
v_call: TRBV6-6; j_call: TRBJ1-1; d_call: NA; clone_size: NA; cdr3_nt: TGTGCCAGCACCCTTACGTCCAGGGGCCGCACTGAAGCTTTCTTT; cdr3_aa: CASTLTSRGRTEAFF
v_call: TRBV14; j_call: TRBJ2-1; d_call: NA; clone_size: once; cdr3_nt: TGTGCCAGCACCGAGACAGCCTACAATGAGCAGTTCTTC; cdr3_aa: CASTETAYNEQFF
v_call: TRBV4-3; j_call: TRBJ2-7; d_call: TRBD1; clone_size: NA; cdr3_nt: TGCGCCAGCAGCCAAGATATGGCAGGGGGTTCTTACGAGCAGTACTTC; cdr3_aa: CASSQDMAGGSYEQYF
v_call: TRBV7-2; j_call: TRBJ2-3; d_call: NA; clone_size: NA; cdr3_nt: TGTGCCAGCAGCTTAGCGCGCGATACGCAGTATTTT; cdr3_aa: CASSLARDTQYF
v_call: TRBV5-1; j_call: TRBJ2-5; d_call: NA; clone_size: NA; cdr3_nt: TGCGCCAGCAGCCTCCTAACGGGGTGGGTAGAGACCCAGTACTTC; cdr3_aa: CASSLLTGWVETQYF
v_call: TRBV2; j_call: TRBJ2-5; d_call: TRBD2; clone_size: NA; cdr3_nt: TGTGCCAGCAGTGAACGGGCTAGCGGGGGGGAGACCCAGTACTTC; cdr3_aa: CASSERASGGETQYF
v_call: TRBV13; j_call: TRBJ2-3; d_call: TRBD2; clone_size: NA; cdr3_nt: TGTGCCAGCAGCCGGCCACTAGCGGGAGTACAAGATACGCAGTATTTT; cdr3_aa: CASSRPLAGVQDTQYF
v_call: TRBV29-1; j_call: TRBJ1-2; d_call: NA; clone_size: NA; cdr3_nt: TGCAGCGTTTCGGGAGGGGGGGCGGTCTATGGCTACACCTTC; cdr3_aa: CSVSGGGAVYGYTF
v_call: TRBV5-1; j_call: TRBJ1-2; d_call: NA; clone_size: NA; cdr3_nt: TGCGCCAGCAGCCCTGTCACCGGGAATACTAACTATGGCTACACCTTC; cdr3_aa: CASSPVTGNTNYGYTF
v_call: TRBV5-1; j_call: TRBJ2-3; d_call: TRBD2; clone_size: NA; cdr3_nt: TGCGCCAGCAGCGCGGGACTAGCGGCGGATACGCAGTATTTT; cdr3_aa: CASSAGLAADTQYF
v_call: TRBV4-3; j_call: TRBJ2-3; d_call: TRBD2; clone_size: NA; cdr3_nt: TGCGCCAGCAGCCAAGAGGGCGGGAGTGCAGATACGCAGTATTTT; cdr3_aa: CASSQEGGSADTQYF